This T cell receptor (beta chain) came from a study of response to subunit inactivated influenza vaccine. Study observations and caveats: Authors suggested seasonal influenza vaccinations each recruit few new T cells.

Concerning this clonotype: The antigen is undetermined.

TCRdb recomputed calls from the RT-PCR reads with MiXCR, one row per CDR3 protein. The table shows 600,000 to 850,000 distinct CDR3 sequences, with 12% to 15% occurring only once. The CDR3 totals 16 residues. V gave up 2 bases and J gave up 6 bases; unmatched junction bases: 8. Germline values: CDR1 MNHEY, CDR2 SVGAGI. This sequence originates from a man between 45 and 60 years old who received an inactivated influenza vaccine. The sequences come from PBMCs from blood, collected 14 days before vaccination. The chain is built from TRBV6-5 and TRBJ2-1; 9 bases fit TRBD2. In DNA, the CDR3 is TGTGCCAGCAGTTACGTTGCGGGGGGGCCGAGCAATGAGCAGTTCTTC. This translates into CASSYVAGGPSNEQFF.